This T cell receptor beta chain was recorded in a study of OX40 agonist ivuxolimab in advanced cancers. In the case of this clone: Its antigen is unidentified.

Profiling relied on immunoSEQ multiplex PCR, and the TCRdb table lists in-frame clones only, not all of them. The sample carries 40,000 to 60,000 clones, about 75% recorded once. CDR3 length: 14 amino acids. Germline lookup yields CDR1 SQVTM and CDR2 ANQGSEA. Trimming removed 5 bases from V and 1 base from J, with 13 bases in between. The study, taken as a whole, reports: At 0.1-3.0 mg/kg, partial responders had clonal expansion among the lowest observed.

The sequence came from an adult with an advanced solid tumor such as melanoma, head and neck, liver or kidney cancer. Specimen: CD4+ or CD8+ T cells sorted from blood, collected in a trial of the OX40 agonist ivuxolimab. The chain combines TRBV29-1 with TRBJ2-3; tentatively, D is TRBD2 (5 bases). The CDR3 region is CSVFGSSGTDTQYF. CDR3 sequence (DNA): TGCAGCGTTTTTGGTAGTAGCGGCACAGATACGCAGTATTTT.